Sequencing of this T cell receptor beta chain was carried out in a study of blood T cell repertoires in COVID-19. Assay: immunoSEQ multiplex PCR; the TCRdb copy retains only in-frame clones and omits some. Of over 200,000 clones listed, roughly four fifths are singletons. CDR1 and CDR2 (germline): GTSNPN, SVGIG (reference sequence). The CDR3 covers 15 residues. V dropped 4 bases and J dropped 7; count of bases not matched to a gene: 8. Sequenced sample: PBMCs or T cells enriched from blood (not recorded which). The rearrangement links TRBV30 to TRBJ1-6, with 9 nucleotides matching TRBD1. The receptor comes from a man aged 35 to 55 who had recovered from COVID-19. The CDR3 bases are TGTGCCTGGATGCACCGGGACAGGGTAAATTCACCCCTCCACTTT. This sequence encodes CAWMHRDRVNSPLHF.